This TCR beta chain came from a study of T-cell reconstitution after alpha-beta-depleted transplantation in children. Unique molecular identifiers were incorporated when the TCRbeta library was constructed. From the PCR reads, TCRdb called clonotypes with MiXCR, one entry per CDR3 protein. The sample carries approximately 490,000 distinct CDR3 sequences, around 13% recorded once. This clonotype was recorded a few times. V lost 12 bases and J lost 2, with 11 bases in between. CDR1 KGHDR and CDR2 SFDVKD come from the germline V gene. CDR3 length equals 12 residues. The TCR was taken from a human donor who donated a stem cell graft to a child with combined immunodeficiency. The chain carries TRBV24-1 and TRBJ2-3; D is undetermined. The sample in question was PBMCs from the stem cell graft donor, obtained from the stem cell graft. The CDR3 region is CACGSNTDTQYF. The CDR3 region has the DNA TGTGCCTGCGGCAGTAACACAGATACGCAGTATTTT.